Given below is one T cell receptor (beta chain) in context. The clone's antigen remains unknown. Per-base quality was not reported, and no clone a single base away is much larger than it. V is clipped by 5 bases and J by 0 bases, and the sequence between their germline boundaries is 7 bases long. The CDR3 spans 13 residues, from the cysteine through the phenylalanine. Only the CDR3 DNA is retained, 39 bases long and in frame from the first base. CDR1 is given as SGHVS and CDR2 as FQNEAQ, both from the germline V gene. The sample is drawn from a study of T cell responses to AZD1222 COVID-19 vaccine listed by TCRdb under 2021. Background for the entire study: TCR sequencing was performed for 233 trial participants, of whom 200 to 220 were given two doses of AZD1222 and some 26 were given two doses of MenACWY control vaccine. Enrollment into the trials was organized by age into subgroups of 18-55, 56-69 and 70-plus years, and those subgroups contained around 150, 28 and 57 TCR-sequenced participants, respectively. Study-level results and caveats: The 56-69-year group was small, and its depth increase did not reach significance, likely because of low power. A significant rise in spike-specific TCR breadth and depth was observed after two AZD1222 doses relative to day 0 and relative to MenACWY recipients. Because no samples from the day 14 peak response were available, repertoires could be characterized only after the peak T cell response. Conclusions about previously exposed vaccinees are limited, since just five or six AZD1222 recipients were seropositive for SARS-CoV-2 at baseline. Epitopes outside the regions mutated in the B.1.351 and B.1.1.7 variants were reportedly recognized by nearly half of the unique spike-specific TCRs. Most participants were white British and females outnumbered males, and the authors suggested that clonal diversity may have been underestimated. Vaccine-associated CD4 TCRs spanned the whole spike protein, with dominant responses in regions 160-218 and 743-854.

The CDR3 regions of human TCRbeta chains were subjected to immunosequencing. Per the authors' processing: TCRs in the repertoires were compared against a reference library of SARS-CoV-2-specific TCRs that had been generated with the MIRA antigen-specificity platform. Breadth was defined as the fraction of unique TCRs that were SARS-CoV-2-associated, and depth was defined as the fraction of total T cells that were SARS-CoV-2-associated. Using the MIRA data, every spike-specific TCR was mapped to the spike region that the TCR reacted to and assigned to either a CD4 or a CD8 class. Log10-transformed breadth and depth values were compared by one-way ANOVA with Sidak's multiple comparisons tests. TCRdb took over this immuneACCESS table, retaining in-frame rearrangements with V and J assigned. Such tables are incomplete; in checked studies, under half of the missing clones stem from an unresolved V gene, and the remainder is unexplained. V and J calls and clone size are as listed in that table; D and trimming were resolved from the DNA. For this sample the table gives some 150,000 clones, of which 85% to 95% were detected only once. About 1.4% of the sample is in the top ten clones.

The sample's time point label, in plain terms: about 28 days (+/-7) after the second vaccine dose. AZD1222 recipients given second doses at about 4 weeks or at about 12 weeks were pooled, since spike-specific TCR depth and breadth were not found to differ between the two schedules. Samples from vaccinated people were obtained from the UK trials COV001 and COV002, which included a single-blind randomized controlled phase 2/3 trial of AZD1222 (ChAdOx1 nCoV-19) in healthy adults. Trial participant PBMC samples were collected at day 0 and day 28 after the second dose for TCRbeta chain sequencing. The sample in question was peripheral blood, obtained 28 days after the second AZD1222 dose. The sequence joins TRBV7-8 to TRBJ2-5; possibly the D gene is TRBD2, per 5 matching bases. The TCR comes from an adult who received the AZD1222 COVID-19 vaccine. CDR3 region: CASSSGNQETQYF. The nucleotide sequence reads as follows: TGTGCCAGCAGCAGCGGAAACCAAGAGACCCAGTACTTC.